Shown below are 7 T cell receptor beta chains from a single sample sequenced in a study of blood T cell repertoires in COVID-19. Produced via immunoSEQ multiplex PCR; TCRdb's table is partial and in-frame only. The table shows 55,000 to 90,000 clones, with more than 85% occurring only once. The specimen sequenced was peripheral blood. Source of these receptors: a human donor with active COVID-19. The donor label of this sample is uncertain.

The rearrangement uses TRBV18 and TRBJ2-4; 7 positions match TRBD1. The V and J ends lost 6 bases and 8 bases, in that order; junction bases with no gene match: 7. CDR1 KGHSH and CDR2 LQKENI come from the germline V gene. This CDR3 has 13 residues. CDR3 region: CASSQGQTDIQYF. CDR3 bases: TGTGCCAGCTCTCAGGGACAGACGGACATTCAGTACTTC.

The chain is built from TRBV2 and TRBJ2-5, with D maybe TRBD2 (7 bases). The germline CDR1 and CDR2 sequences are SNHLY and FYNNEI. Trimming shortened V by 5 bases and J by 4 bases, and 14 bases separated the two germline ends. This CDR3 contains 14 residues. The CDR3: CASSSSGGGETQYF. The CDR3 bases are TGTGCCAGCAGTTCTAGCGGAGGGGGAGAGACCCAGTACTTC.

The rearrangement uses TRBV7-2 and TRBJ2-7; TRBD1 matches 10 bases. The CDR3 spans 15 residues. Looked up from germline, CDR1 is SGHTA and CDR2 is FQGNSA. The V gene end was trimmed by 3 bases and the J gene end by 3 bases; junction bases not matched to a gene: 5. CDR3 sequence: CASSFIRDRGYEQYF. The CDR3 coding sequence is TGTGCCAGCAGCTTCATCCGGGACAGGGGCTACGAGCAGTACTTC.

The rearrangement joins TRBV7-9 to TRBJ1-4, with 7 bases lining up with TRBD1. V shed 5 bases and J 7 bases; nucleotides not matched to a gene: 7. Germline CDR1 is SEHNR and CDR2 is FQNEAQ (reference sequence). This CDR3 comprises 14 residues. The CDR3 DNA sequence: TGTGCCAGCAGCACGGACCGACAGGGTGAAAAACTGTTTTTT. This sequence encodes CASSTDRQGEKLFF.

V usage is TRBV3-1 (or the pseudogene TRBV3-2) and J usage is TRBJ2-7; 7 nucleotides line up with TRBD2. Germline V gives CDR1 LGHDT, CDR2 YNNKEL (reference sequence). The CDR3 length is 13 residues. Trimming removed 5 bases from V and 6 bases from J; junction bases left unmatched: 7. The CDR3 nucleotides read TGTGCCAGCAGCGGGAGGGCCGATTCCGAGCAGTACTTC. Its protein product is CASSGRADSEQYF.

This chain joins TRBV5-1 and TRBJ2-5; D is undetermined. V lost 4 bases to trimming and J lost 4 bases, with 8 bases between them. The CDR3 consists of 12 residues. Per the germline V gene, CDR1 is SGHRS and CDR2 is YFSETQ. The DNA of the CDR3 is TGCGCCAGCAGCGAGGTGGGAGAGACCCAGTACTTC. This encodes CASSEVGETQYF.

This clone was observed a handful of times. For the CDR3, the DNA is TGTGCCAGCAGTTTATCATTCGGACTAGGACTCACCGGGGAGCTGTTTTTT. Its protein product is CASSLSFGLGLTGELFF. The V gene is TRBV27, the J gene TRBJ2-2, with 7 nucleotides matching TRBD2. Germline lookup yields CDR1 MNHEY and CDR2 SMNVEV (reference sequence). The CDR3 has 17 amino acids. The V segment lost 0 bases and the J segment 4 bases; nucleotides outside the gene matches: 8.